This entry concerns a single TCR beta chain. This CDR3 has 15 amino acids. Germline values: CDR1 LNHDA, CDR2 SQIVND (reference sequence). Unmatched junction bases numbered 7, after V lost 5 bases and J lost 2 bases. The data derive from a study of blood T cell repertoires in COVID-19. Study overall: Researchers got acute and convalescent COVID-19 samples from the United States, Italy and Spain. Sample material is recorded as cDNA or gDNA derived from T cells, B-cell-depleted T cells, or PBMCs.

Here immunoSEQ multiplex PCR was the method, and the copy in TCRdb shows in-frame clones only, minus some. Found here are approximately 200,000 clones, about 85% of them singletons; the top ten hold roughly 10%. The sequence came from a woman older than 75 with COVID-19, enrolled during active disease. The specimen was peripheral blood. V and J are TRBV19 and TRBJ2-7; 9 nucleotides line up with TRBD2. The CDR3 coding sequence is TGTGCCAGTAGTTCGTCTGGCGGGGGGGCCTACGAGCAGTACTTC. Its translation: CASSSSGGGAYEQYF.